This TCR beta chain came from a study of cytotoxic CD8 clonotypes in ibrutinib-treated CLL. Study-level information: Patient counts were about 12 relapsed/refractory, over 14 treatment-naive and around 17 IGHV unmutated. Study conclusions and caveats: In comparison with age-matched healthy donors, baseline clonality was higher and tracked circulating CD8+ T-cell counts. Private clonotypes, not public ones, expanded at ibrutinib response.

Trimming took 3 bases from V and 0 from J; bases not matched to a gene: 5. Germline CDR1 SGHVS, CDR2 FNYEAQ. This CDR3 has 16 amino acids. About this clone: The antigen is undetermined.

The method was immunoSEQ multiplex PCR; TCRdb's version includes in-frame clones alone and lacks a portion of them. The sample includes 20,000 to 30,000 clones, around 75% of them seen just once. TCR beta libraries used about 1.9 micrograms of genomic DNA from cryopreserved PBMCs. This clonotype was sampled from a human donor with chronic lymphocytic leukemia. The specimen comprised PBMCs, sampled after 24 months of ibrutinib treatment. This chain joins TRBV7-6 and TRBJ2-3; TRBD1 agrees at 8 bases. The CDR3 sequence is CASSFRTGTSTDTQYF. DNA for the CDR3: TGTGCCAGCAGCTTTCGGACAGGGACTAGCACAGATACGCAGTATTTT.